This T cell receptor (beta chain) was retrieved from a study of cytomegalovirus exposure and HLA in healthy donors. This PCR relied on a set of 60 Vbeta primers and 13 Jbeta primers. Using immunoSEQ multiplex PCR, the repertoire was profiled, and TCRdb retains in-frame clones only, with some absent. Altogether 150,000 to 200,000 clones are present, 62% being singletons, with the ten largest covering about 3.2%. About this clone: The antigen remains unidentified.

Study outcomes and limitations: Some public TCRs appeared in many individuals, while most sequences were rare.

Germline lookup yields CDR1 MDHEN and CDR2 SYDVKM. V shed 11 bases and J shed 7 bases, with 12 bases lying between them. The CDR3 is made up of 12 amino acids. The chain employs TRBV28 and TRBJ1-6; weak D call: TRBD1 (6 bases). This receptor was obtained from a man aged 35 to 55 in good health and CMV-seronegative. The sample comprised PBMCs. The CDR3 coding sequence is TGTGCCTTGGGGGGGCACAATTCACCCCTCCACTTT. Encoded protein: CALGGHNSPLHF. Full variable domain (missing parts from reference TRBV28 and TRBJ1-6): DVKVTQSSRYLVKRTGEKVFLECVQDMDHENMFWYRQDPGLGLRLIYFSYDVKMKEKGDIPEGYSVSREKKERFSLILESASTNQTSMYLCALGGHNSPLHFGNGTRLTVT.